The 32 T cell receptor beta chains below come from one sample, sequenced in a study of T-cell reconstitution after alpha-beta-depleted transplantation in children. Construction of the TCRbeta library involved unique molecular identifiers. TCRdb called the PCR reads again in MiXCR, with one record for every CDR3 protein. The data show hundreds of thousands of distinct CDR3 sequences, 10% to 15% seen once. The sample in question was PBMCs, mostly from graft donor cells, obtained 360 days after TCRalphabeta/CD19-depleted stem cell transplant. The receptors here all came from a male patient younger than 18 who had a stem cell transplant for acute myeloid leukemia, so the T cells may come from the graft donor.

This clonotype was seen a handful of times. The chain has TRBV9 and TRBJ2-7; 14 bases align to TRBD2. The CDR3 has 17 residues. CDR1 and CDR2 from the germline V gene are SGDLS and YYNGEE. J was trimmed by 0 bases and V by 2 bases; bases with no gene match: 4. The CDR3 sequence is CASSVGLAGGISYEQYF. The CDR3 nucleotides read TGTGCCAGCAGCGTCGGACTAGCGGGAGGTATCTCCTACGAGCAGTACTTC. Looking up the rest from reference TRBV9 and TRBJ2-7 gives the full variable domain: DSGVTQTPKHLITATGQRVTLRCSPRSGDLSVYWYQQSLDQGLQFLIQYYNGEERAKGNILERFSAQQFPDLHSELNLSSLELGDSALYFCASSVGLAGGISYEQYFGPGTRLTVT.

This clonotype showed up just a few times. The V gene is TRBV27, the J gene TRBJ2-1; unclear D gene. There are 15 residues in the CDR3. CDR1 and CDR2 (germline): MNHEY, SMNVEV (reference sequence). Trimming shortened V by 5 bases and J by 2 bases, and 13 bases separated the two germline ends. DNA of the CDR3: TGTGCCAGCAGTGGTGCACTAACGGCCTACAATGAGCAGTTCTTC. It is translated as CASSGALTAYNEQFF.

V gene TRBV20-1 combines with J gene TRBJ2-3; 11 bases agree with TRBD2. Germline V gives CDR1 DFQATT, CDR2 SNEGSKA (reference sequence). With 3 bases clipped from V and 4 bases from J, the junction kept 12 bases outside the gene matches. CDR3 length equals 17 residues. The CDR3 bases are TGCAGTGCTAGCCTTTATAGCGGGAGGGCCATCGCAGATACGCAGTATTTT. Protein product: CSASLYSGRAIADTQYF.

The chain links TRBV6-1 to TRBJ2-1; 8 positions agree with TRBD2. After removal of 8 bases from V and 0 bases from J, the junction contained 6 bases not matched to a gene. The CDR3 covers 15 residues. Per the germline V gene, CDR1 is MNHNS and CDR2 is SASEGT. The CDR3 DNA reads as TGTGCCAGCTGGGTTACTAGCGGCTCCTACAATGAGCAGTTCTTC. This codes for CASWVTSGSYNEQFF.

This rearrangement joins TRBV20-1 to TRBJ2-5; 7 bases are a match to TRBD2. V dropped 0 bases and J dropped 5; count of bases not matched to a gene: 12. Germline V lookup: CDR1 DFQATT, CDR2 SNEGSKA (reference sequence). The CDR3 is 16 residues long. CDR3 region: CSARDWREGRWETQYF. The CDR3 nucleotides are TGCAGTGCTAGAGATTGGAGGGAGGGCCGCTGGGAGACCCAGTACTTC.

A few counts support this clonotype. CDR3 DNA: TGTGCCAGCTCACCACAGGGATCCGTATACAATGAGCAGTTCTTC. Its protein is CASSPQGSVYNEQFF. V and J are TRBV18 and TRBJ2-1; D unresolved. Trimming left V 1 base short and J 4 bases short, with 11 bases between. This CDR3 comprises 15 residues. The germline V gene has CDR1 KGHSH and CDR2 LQKENI.

The genes are TRBV27 and TRBJ1-1; 10 bases are shared with TRBD1. The V gene's germline CDR1 is MNHEY and CDR2 SMNVEV (reference sequence). This CDR3 region has 14 residues. J lost 4 bases, V lost 4 bases, and 3 bases had no gene match. The CDR3 protein is CASSSRQGATEAFF. CDR3 DNA sequence: TGTGCCAGCAGTTCGCGACAGGGGGCCACTGAAGCTTTCTTT.

This clonotype was counted a few times. The chain recombines TRBV25-1 with TRBJ2-7; D is possibly TRBD1 (5 bases). Trimming took off 4 bases at V and 0 bases at J, with 7 bases between the two ends. This CDR3 is 13 amino acids long. Germline CDR1 and CDR2: MGHDK and SYGVNS. DNA for the CDR3: TGTGCCAGCAGTGCGACAGCCTCCTACGAGCAGTACTTC. Translating gives CASSATASYEQYF.

This clonotype appeared many times. The CDR3 protein is CSVTSGSLRQFF. The CDR3 DNA reads as TGCAGCGTGACTAGCGGGAGTTTGAGGCAGTTCTTC. The chain uses TRBV29-1 and TRBJ2-1, with 12 bases matching TRBD2. CDR1 is SQVTM and CDR2 is ANQGSEA in the germline V gene. This CDR3 contains 12 residues. The V segment lost 6 bases and the J segment 12 bases; nucleotides outside the gene matches: 6.

In this sample, this clonotype turned up once. The chain combines TRBV4-1 with TRBJ2-1; the D is unclear. The CDR3 sequence is 14 residues long. Looked up from germline, CDR1 is MGHRA and CDR2 is YSYEKL. V lost 2 bases to trimming and J lost 2 bases, with 7 bases between them. In DNA form, the CDR3 reads TGCGCCAGCAGCCAATCCTTCGCCTACAATGAGCAGTTCTTC. Its translation is CASSQSFAYNEQFF.

This chain's CDR3 is CASSPGPDRDNTEAFF. CDR3 in DNA: TGTGCCAGCAGCCCCGGGCCGGACAGAGATAACACTGAAGCTTTCTTT. This chain uses TRBV28 with TRBJ1-1; a weak D match, TRBD1 (6 bases). Germline CDR1 is MDHEN and CDR2 is SYDVKM. The CDR3 length is 16 residues. V lost 6 bases and J lost 2, with 19 bases in between.

This chain uses TRBV6-2 or TRBV6-3 with TRBJ2-7; TRBD1 aligns across 9 bases. CDR3 length: 14 residues. The V and J ends lost 9 bases and 5 bases, in that order; junction bases with no gene match: 11. CDR1 MNHEY and CDR2 SVGEGT come from the germline V gene. The CDR3 DNA sequence: TGTGCCAGTAAACTTTGGACAGGGGTCCACGAGCAGTACTTC. This sequence encodes CASKLWTGVHEQYF.

This rearrangement joins TRBV4-2 to TRBJ2-1; D unresolved. Trimming stripped 5 bases from V and 0 bases from J, with 23 bases between. CDR1 LGHNA and CDR2 YNFKEQ come from the germline V gene. This CDR3 contains 19 residues. CDR3 nucleotides: TGTGCCAGCAGCGAATCTGGTGGACCTTACTTGAGCTCCTACAATGAGCAGTTCTTC. The encoded protein is CASSESGGPYLSSYNEQFF.

This clonotype was recorded many times. The chain links TRBV10-3 to TRBJ2-3; TRBD2 matches at 9 bases. The CDR3 is 14 amino acids. The germline CDR1 and CDR2 sequences are ENHRY and SYGVKD. With 6 bases clipped from V and 3 bases from J, the junction kept 4 bases outside the gene matches. The CDR3, as DNA: TGTGCCATCAGCATAGCGGGAGTGACAGATACGCAGTATTTT. Amino acids: CAISIAGVTDTQYF.

This clonotype was recorded a few times. V gene TRBV25-1 combines with J gene TRBJ2-1; 9 bases are a match to TRBD2. Trimming at V came to 5 bases and at J to 8 bases, leaving 7 bases not matched to a gene. Per germline, CDR1 MGHDK and CDR2 SYGVNS. The CDR3 length is 14 residues. CDR3 nucleotides: TGTGCCAGCAGTCCGGGACTAGCATCATATGAGCAGTTCTTC. This encodes CASSPGLASYEQFF.

The chain employs TRBV4-3 and TRBJ2-7; no firm D call. The CDR3 sequence is 16 residues long. Germline CDR1 is LGHNA and CDR2 is YSLEER. The V gene lost 0 bases and the J gene lost 3 bases, with 15 bases spanning the gap. The CDR3 reads CASSQDTQPTLYEQYF. The CDR3 DNA reads as TGCGCCAGCAGCCAAGATACCCAGCCAACTCTCTACGAGCAGTACTTC.

The gene calls are TRBV20-1 and TRBJ1-6, with 7 positions matching TRBD1. The CDR3 extends over 15 amino acids. Germline-derived CDR1 and CDR2 are DFQATT and SNEGSKA (reference sequence). The V segment lost 7 bases and the J segment 2 bases; nucleotides outside the gene matches: 8. The CDR3 sequence: CSGKGALAYNSPLHF. The CDR3 DNA is TGCAGTGGAAAGGGGGCATTAGCCTATAATTCACCCCTCCACTTT.

The V call is TRBV29-1, the J call TRBJ2-7; 9 nucleotides line up with TRBD1. The CDR3 is 16 amino acids. V gave up 6 bases and J gave up 2 bases; unmatched junction bases: 14. The V gene's germline CDR1 is SQVTM and CDR2 ANQGSEA. The CDR3 loop is CSVLTFRDRDTYEQYF. CDR3 in DNA: TGCAGCGTGTTAACTTTCCGGGACAGGGACACCTACGAGCAGTACTTC.

The chain links TRBV4-1 to TRBJ2-2; TRBD2 aligns across 8 bases. V was pared by 1 base and J by 8 bases, with 9 bases of the junction left unmatched. This CDR3 spans 16 amino acids. Germline CDR1 MGHRA, CDR2 YSYEKL. The CDR3 DNA follows: TGCGCCAGCAGCCAAGGACTAGCGAGAAAAGCAGGGGAGCTGTTTTTT. Its translation is CASSQGLARKAGELFF.

This clonotype was seen at least ten times. The CDR3 spells CASSLGRLASYNEQFF. DNA of the CDR3: TGTGCCAGCAGCTTAGGCCGACTAGCCTCCTACAATGAGCAGTTCTTC. This chain links TRBV7-6 with TRBJ2-1; 7 bases align to TRBD2. The junction had 3 bases not matched to a gene; V was cut back by 1 base and J by 0 bases. The CDR3 runs 16 residues. Germline V lookup: CDR1 SGHVS, CDR2 FNYEAQ.

This clonotype was recorded many times. The V and J genes are TRBV5-1 and TRBJ2-7; the D gene is possibly TRBD1 (5 bases). V lost 4 bases to trimming and J lost 6 bases, with 11 bases between them. Germline-derived CDR1 and CDR2 are SGHRS and YFSETQ. CDR3 length equals 12 residues. CDR3: CASSLRVGEQYF. In DNA form, the CDR3 reads TGCGCCAGCAGCCTCAGGGTCGGCGAGCAGTACTTC. The full variable domain, completed using reference TRBV5-1 and TRBJ2-7, is KAGVTQTPRYLIKTRGQQVTLSCSPISGHRSVSWYQQTPGQGLQFLFEYFSETQRNKGNFPGRFSGRQFSNSRSEMNVSTLELGDSALYLCASSLRVGEQYFGPGTRLTVT.

The chain employs TRBV9 and TRBJ2-7, with 9 bases aligning to TRBD1. Trimming cost V 7 bases and J 6 bases; bases outside gene matches: 8. The CDR3 has 13 amino acids. Germline CDR1 SGDLS, CDR2 YYNGEE. CDR3 in DNA: TGTGCCAGCGGGGGGACAGGGTACTCCGAGCAGTACTTC. It codes for CASGGTGYSEQYF.

This clonotype appeared a few times. The V call is TRBV6-4, the J call TRBJ2-1; a weak D match, TRBD2 (6 bases). This CDR3 comprises 16 residues. From germline, CDR1 is MRHNA and CDR2 SNTAGT. The V and J ends lost 2 bases and 3 bases respectively, with 14 bases between them. CDR3 sequence: CASSDDWRGGYNEQFF. The CDR3 coding sequence is TGTGCCAGCAGTGACGACTGGAGGGGAGGCTACAATGAGCAGTTCTTC.

V usage is TRBV6-5 and J usage is TRBJ2-5; 8 bases fit TRBD1. CDR3 size: 15 residues. Trimming cost V 3 bases and J 2 bases; bases outside gene matches: 5. CDR1 MNHEY and CDR2 SVGAGI come from the germline V gene. In DNA, the CDR3 is TGTGCCAGCAGTTATAGGGACAGGAGGCAAGAGACCCAGTACTTC. It translates to CASSYRDRRQETQYF.

This clonotype was observed many times. The chain joins TRBV4-3 to TRBJ2-7; D remains unclear. Per the germline V gene, CDR1 is LGHNA and CDR2 is YSLEER. The CDR3 has 15 residues. Trimming took 0 bases from V and 2 from J, leaving 11 bases between them. The CDR3: CASSQDLLPAYEQYF. The CDR3 DNA is TGCGCCAGCAGCCAAGATCTCCTTCCGGCCTACGAGCAGTACTTC.

This chain joins TRBV28 and TRBJ1-5; D might be TRBD1 (6 bases). The CDR3 has 17 residues. Trimming shortened V by 5 bases and J by 1 base, and 18 bases separated the two germline ends. Germline lookup yields CDR1 MDHEN and CDR2 SYDVKM. The CDR3: CASSPRGWRESNQPQHF. The CDR3 bases are TGTGCCAGCAGTCCCAGGGGTTGGCGGGAGAGCAATCAGCCCCAGCATTTT.

The chain combines TRBV7-8 with TRBJ2-1; D gene unclear. With 6 bases removed from V and 5 bases from J, the gap between germline ends came to 14 bases. The V gene's germline CDR1 is SGHVS and CDR2 FQNEAQ. This CDR3 is 14 amino acids long. The DNA for the CDR3 is TGTGCCAGCAGTCGCGGCTGGCCGGACAATGAGCAGTTCTTC. This translates into CASSRGWPDNEQFF.

A few counts support this clonotype. The CDR3 sequence is CSVEVHPTDEQYF. The CDR3 DNA sequence: TGCAGCGTTGAAGTACACCCGACAGATGAGCAGTACTTC. The chain employs TRBV29-1 and TRBJ2-7; perhaps TRBD1 as D (5 bases). The CDR3 sequence is 13 residues long. Germline values: CDR1 SQVTM, CDR2 ANQGSEA. The V gene lost 1 base and the J gene lost 7 bases, with 14 bases spanning the gap.

A few counts support this clonotype. The chain carries TRBV20-1 and TRBJ2-7; D possibly matches TRBD1 or TRBD2 (5 bases each). The CDR3 runs to 16 residues. V lost 1 base to trimming and J lost 2 bases, with 18 bases between them. CDR1 and CDR2 from the germline V gene are DFQATT and SNEGSKA (reference sequence). The CDR3 sequence is CSARGVEGRLAYEQYF. CDR3 in DNA: TGCAGTGCTAGAGGAGTAGAGGGACGGCTAGCCTACGAGCAGTACTTC.

This clonotype has ten or more counts. The chain combines TRBV7-2 with TRBJ2-1; TRBD2 agrees at 9 bases. The germline gives CDR1 SGHTA, CDR2 FQGNSA. V dropped 3 bases and J dropped 7; count of bases not matched to a gene: 10. The CDR3 is 16 residues long. CDR3 protein: CASSFPPSGKGNEQFF. CDR3 bases: TGTGCCAGCAGCTTTCCGCCTAGCGGGAAGGGGAATGAGCAGTTCTTC.

The chain carries TRBV6-1 and TRBJ2-1; 8 nucleotides line up with TRBD2. Germline V gives CDR1 MNHNS, CDR2 SASEGT. The junction had 14 bases not matched to a gene; V was cut back by 7 bases and J by 9 bases. The CDR3 runs to 15 residues. The CDR3, as DNA: TGTGCCAGCATGTCTCGGCTAGCGGGTCGTAGTGAGCAGTTCTTC. This sequence encodes CASMSRLAGRSEQFF.

The chain links TRBV7-9 to TRBJ2-5, with TRBD2 identical over 11 bases. CDR1 is SEHNR, CDR2 FQNEAQ, per germline (reference sequence). The CDR3 is made up of 16 amino acids. Losses at the gene ends were 0 bases for V and 3 bases for J; bases not matched to a gene: 3. The DNA for the CDR3 is TGTGCCAGCAGCTTAGCTAGCGGGAGGGCCAAAGAGACCCAGTACTTC. Amino acids: CASSLASGRAKETQYF.